This TCR beta chain was found in a study of blood T cell repertoires in COVID-19. On the study more broadly: Samples representing acute and convalescent COVID-19 were sourced from the United States, Italy and Spain. Sources were T cells, B-cell-depleted T cells, or PBMCs; the material itself was cDNA or gDNA.

Profiled with immunoSEQ multiplex PCR; TCRdb holds only in-frame clones, not every one. The sample contains hundreds of thousands of clones, more than 80% of which appear only once. The CDR3 runs to 15 residues. CDR1 and CDR2 from the germline V gene are SGHTA and FQGNSA. The V end was cut by 4 bases, the J end by 4 bases, with 11 bases between. Seattle patient enrollment occurred during active infection, with longitudinal follow-up thereafter. This TCR came from a woman of 80 years or more with COVID-19, enrolled during active disease. The rearrangement links TRBV7-2 to TRBJ1-6; no reliable D call. The sequencing sample was made of peripheral blood. The CDR3 spells CASSSNRGYNSPLHF. As DNA, the CDR3 is TGTGCCAGCAGCTCCAACCGGGGTTATAATTCACCCCTCCACTTT.